Presented here are 26 T cell receptor beta chains from one specimen sequenced in a study of long-term antiretroviral therapy in people with HIV. Assay version v3.0 of immunoSEQ was used, and it was run at survey level. Sequencing used immunoSEQ multiplex PCR; TCRdb keeps in-frame clones, though not all of them. Of 20,000 to 25,000 clones in the sample, 85% to 95% were seen once. The input for sequencing was unsorted PBMCs, taken about 4.7 years after starting antiretroviral therapy. The receptors derive from a woman aged 50 to 65 with HIV.

The chain is built from TRBV6-5 and TRBJ1-2; D might be TRBD1 (6 bases). Germline V gives CDR1 MNHEY, CDR2 SVGAGI. Trimming cost V 4 bases and J 7 bases, with 16 bases left between them. The CDR3 loop spans 14 amino acids. The CDR3 DNA follows: TGTGCCAGCAGTTGGACCGGGGGCCAGAGTGGCTACACCTTC. Its translation is CASSWTGGQSGYTF.

The rearrangement uses TRBV2 and TRBJ2-7; D is undetermined. From germline, CDR1 is SNHLY and CDR2 FYNNEI. The CDR3 length is 13 residues. Trimming pared 3 bases from V and 2 bases from J, leaving 8 bases between. The CDR3 nucleotides read TGTGCCAGCAGTGAGGCGTTTACCTACGAGCAGTACTTC. As protein: CASSEAFTYEQYF. The whole variable domain, remainder taken from reference TRBV2 and TRBJ2-7, is EPEVTQTPSHQVTQMGQEVILRCVPISNHLYFYWYRQILGQKVEFLVSFYNNEISEKSEIFDDQFSVERPDGSNFTLKIRSTKLEDSAMYFCASSEAFTYEQYFGPGTRLTVT.

This clone was counted a single time. The rearrangement uses TRBV10-3 and TRBJ2-1; the match to TRBD2 covers 14 bases. Unmatched junction bases numbered 8, after V lost 0 bases and J lost 7 bases. The germline V gene has CDR1 ENHRY and CDR2 SYGVKD. The CDR3 covers 18 residues. The DNA of the CDR3 is TGTGCCATCAGTGAGTCGCGGGGACTAGCGGGAGCAATTAATGAGCAGTTCTTC. It encodes CAISESRGLAGAINEQFF.

V gene TRBV7-3 combines with J gene TRBJ2-5; D may be TRBD1 (6 bases). Trimming removed 5 bases at V and 7 bases at J, with 14 bases between. The germline V gene encodes CDR1 SGHTA and CDR2 FQGTGA. The CDR3 has 13 residues. The CDR3 coding sequence is TGTGCCAGCAGCCAGGACAGCCCGGGGACCCAGTACTTC. The encoded protein is CASSQDSPGTQYF.

The chain has TRBV7-9 and TRBJ2-7; TRBD1 agrees at 7 bases. In germline, CDR1 is SEHNR, CDR2 FQNEAQ (reference sequence). The CDR3 loop spans 13 amino acids. Unmatched junction bases numbered 7, after V lost 8 bases and J lost 3 bases. In DNA form, the CDR3 reads TGTGCCAGCGGCCGGGACAGCTTCTACGAGCAGTACTTC. Translated, it gives CASGRDSFYEQYF.

The V call is TRBV19, the J call TRBJ2-2, with D unresolved. V was clipped by 3 bases and J by 0 bases, with 8 bases between them. The germline CDR1 and CDR2 sequences are LNHDA and SQIVND (reference sequence). There are 15 residues in the CDR3. CDR3 DNA sequence: TGTGCCAGTAGTATTCAGATCGCGAACACCGGGGAGCTGTTTTTT. It yields the protein CASSIQIANTGELFF.

The chain has TRBV6-1 and TRBJ2-1; TRBD2 agrees at 9 bases. V trimming: 2 bases; J trimming: 2 bases; junction bases outside the gene matches: 4. This CDR3 has 16 residues. The germline V gene encodes CDR1 MNHNS and CDR2 SASEGT. This CDR3 is CASSEPLAGAYNEQFF. The CDR3 bases are TGTGCCAGCAGTGAACCACTAGCGGGCGCCTACAATGAGCAGTTCTTC.

This clone was recorded only once. The V call is TRBV21-1, the J call TRBJ1-1. TRBV21-1 is recorded as a pseudogene. The CDR3 spans 14 residues. CDR3 sequence reads: CASYALPENTEAFF. Written as DNA, the CDR3 is TGTGCCAGCTACGCTCTACCAGAGAACACTGAAGCTTTCTTT.

The chain has TRBV2 and TRBJ1-1; 8 bases fit TRBD1. This CDR3 region has 14 residues. Unmatched junction bases numbered 6, after V lost 1 base and J lost 8 bases. CDR1 and CDR2 (germline): SNHLY, FYNNEI. The CDR3 region is CASSEGEDRAEAFF. CDR3 bases: TGTGCCAGCAGTGAAGGGGAGGACAGGGCGGAAGCTTTCTTT.

This clone was recorded only once. The genes are TRBV5-6 and TRBJ1-5; weak D call: TRBD1 (5 bases). Looked up from germline, CDR1 is SGHDT and CDR2 is YYEEEE. Trimming removed 4 bases at V and 1 base at J, with 12 bases between. The CDR3 spans 15 residues. The DNA for the CDR3 is TGTGCCAGCAGCCAAAGACAGTCCAGCAATCAGCCCCAGCATTTT. It is translated as CASSQRQSSNQPQHF.

The gene calls are TRBV6-5 and TRBJ2-1; 7 bases line up with TRBD2. Losses at the gene ends were 4 bases for V and 12 bases for J; bases not matched to a gene: 6. This CDR3 comprises 12 residues. Germline V gives CDR1 MNHEY, CDR2 SVGAGI. CDR3 protein: CASSSAGAMQFF. CDR3 nucleotide sequence: TGTGCCAGCAGTTCCGCGGGAGCGATGCAGTTCTTC.

The chain recombines TRBV5-1 with TRBJ1-2; D remains unclear. This CDR3 region has 15 residues. Trimming took off 1 base at V and 1 base at J, with 11 bases between the two ends. Germline assignment: CDR1 SGHRS and CDR2 YFSETQ. This CDR3 is CASSLWSADNYGYTF. The CDR3 region has the DNA TGCGCCAGCAGCTTGTGGTCAGCCGATAACTATGGCTACACCTTC.

The chain carries TRBV2 and TRBJ2-6; no clear D gene. Germline assignment: CDR1 SNHLY and CDR2 FYNNEI. CDR3 length: 16 residues. V was cut by 2 bases and J by 2 bases, with 10 bases left in between. This chain's CDR3 is CASSESHLPGANVLTF. For the CDR3, the DNA is TGTGCCAGCAGTGAATCTCATTTACCTGGGGCCAACGTCCTGACTTTC. The entire variable domain, with the rest obtained from reference TRBV2 and TRBJ2-6, is as follows: EPEVTQTPSHQVTQMGQEVILRCVPISNHLYFYWYRQILGQKVEFLVSFYNNEISEKSEIFDDQFSVERPDGSNFTLKIRSTKLEDSAMYFCASSESHLPGANVLTFGAGSRLTVL.

This chain connects TRBV10-3 to TRBJ2-3; perhaps D is TRBD1 or TRBD2 (5 bases each). Germline assignment: CDR1 ENHRY and CDR2 SYGVKD. This CDR3 is built from 13 residues. V lost 4 bases to trimming and J lost 1 base, with 6 bases between them. CDR3 coding DNA: TGTGCCATCAGTGTGGGGGGCACAGATACGCAGTATTTT. Translating it yields CAISVGGTDTQYF.

This clone was counted a single time. This chain links TRBV6-1 with TRBJ2-2; D may match TRBD1 or TRBD2 (5 bases each). CDR1 is MNHNS and CDR2 is SASEGT in the germline V gene. The CDR3 has 15 amino acids. Between the trimmed V and J ends, which lost 3 bases and 4 bases, there was a span of 12 bases. The CDR3 nucleotides are TGTGCCAGCAGTGAGCCGGGGCGTATCACCGGGGAGCTGTTTTTT. Its protein is CASSEPGRITGELFF.

The chain combines TRBV19 with TRBJ1-1; possible D gene TRBD1, 5 bases. The germline gives CDR1 LNHDA, CDR2 SQIVND (reference sequence). This CDR3 has 14 amino acids. The V end was cut by 6 bases, the J end by 0 bases, with 11 bases between. CDR3 sequence (DNA): TGTGCCAGTAGCGGAAAAGGGGTGAACACTGAAGCTTTCTTT. This translates into CASSGKGVNTEAFF.

The chain uses TRBV9 and TRBJ2-7; D is ambiguous. From germline, CDR1 is SGDLS and CDR2 YYNGEE. V was trimmed by 4 bases and J by 3 bases, leaving 11 bases between them. The CDR3 sequence is 13 residues long. The CDR3 DNA sequence: TGTGCCAGCAGCTCGCCCCCCTACTACGAGCAGTACTTC. Translated, it gives CASSSPPYYEQYF. Combining the CDR3 with reference TRBV9 and TRBJ2-7 gives the whole variable domain DSGVTQTPKHLITATGQRVTLRCSPRSGDLSVYWYQQSLDQGLQFLIQYYNGEERAKGNILERFSAQQFPDLHSELNLSSLELGDSALYFCASSSPPYYEQYFGPGTRLTVT.

The gene calls are TRBV18 and TRBJ2-3, with TRBD1 matching 12 bases. This CDR3 spans 16 amino acids. CDR1 is KGHSH and CDR2 is LQKENI in the germline V gene. The V gene end was trimmed by 2 bases and the J gene end by 6 bases; junction bases not matched to a gene: 6. The DNA for the CDR3 is TGTGCCAGCTCACCAGCCGGGACAGGGGGCAGGGATACGCAGTATTTT. This codes for CASSPAGTGGRDTQYF.

This chain links TRBV25-1 with TRBJ2-7; no definite D call. CDR3 size: 10 residues. CDR1 MGHDK and CDR2 SYGVNS come from the germline V gene. V lost 8 bases and J lost 4, with 6 bases in between. CDR3: CASEMYEQYF. The CDR3 nucleotides read TGTGCCAGCGAAATGTACGAGCAGTACTTC.

The chain links TRBV29-1 to TRBJ1-2, with 7 bases lining up with TRBD1. CDR1 is SQVTM and CDR2 is ANQGSEA in the germline V gene. The CDR3 runs 11 residues. With 6 bases clipped from V and 7 bases from J, the junction kept 5 bases outside the gene matches. CDR3 sequence: CSVDREGGYTF. CDR3 DNA: TGCAGCGTCGACAGGGAGGGTGGCTACACCTTC.

This chain links TRBV7-8 with TRBJ1-3; no clear D. V gave up 1 base and J gave up 0 bases, with 7 bases separating them. Per germline, CDR1 SGHVS and CDR2 FQNEAQ. This CDR3 spans 15 amino acids. As DNA, the CDR3 is TGTGCCAGCAGCTTAGGCAGTACCTCTGGAAACACCATATATTTT. Residues: CASSLGSTSGNTIYF. Full variable domain (rest looked up from reference TRBV7-8 and TRBJ1-3): GAGVSQSPRYKVAKRGQDVALRCDPISGHVSLFWYQQALGQGPEFLTYFQNEAQLDKSGLPSDRFFAERPEGSVSTLKIQRTQQEDSAVYLCASSLGSTSGNTIYFGEGSWLTVV.

The V call is TRBV19, the J call TRBJ2-1; D unclear. Germline V lookup: CDR1 LNHDA, CDR2 SQIVND (reference sequence). This CDR3 comprises 11 residues. The V and J ends lost 3 bases and 6 bases respectively, with 3 bases between them. CDR3 DNA sequence: TGTGCCAGTAGTATTCTCAATGAGCAGTTCTTC. This codes for CASSILNEQFF. The whole variable domain, remainder taken from reference TRBV19 and TRBJ2-1, is DGGITQSPKYLFRKEGQNVTLSCEQNLNHDAMYWYRQDPGQGLRLIYYSQIVNDFQKGDIAEGYSVSREKKESFPLTVTSAQKNPTAFYLCASSILNEQFFGPGTRLTVL.

V gene TRBV7-8 combines with J gene TRBJ2-3; no clear D gene. CDR3 length: 13 residues. Germline V gene sequence: CDR1 SGHVS, CDR2 FQNEAQ. Trimming shortened V by 4 bases and J by 5 bases, and 10 bases separated the two germline ends. CDR3 sequence: CASSSSVEDTQYF. The DNA for the CDR3 is TGTGCCAGCAGCTCTTCGGTAGAAGATACGCAGTATTTT.

The chain recombines TRBV2 with TRBJ2-7; D gene uncertain. The CDR3 is 13 residues long. The V gene lost 3 bases and the J gene lost 1 base, with 7 bases spanning the gap. Germline V gene sequence: CDR1 SNHLY, CDR2 FYNNEI. The DNA of the CDR3 is TGTGCCAGCAGTGATTACAGTTCCTACGAGCAGTACTTC. This codes for CASSDYSSYEQYF.

The J gene is TRBJ1-2, the V gene TRBV5-1; 8 bases align to TRBD1. Germline V lookup: CDR1 SGHRS, CDR2 YFSETQ. With V trimmed by 3 bases and J by 1 base, 8 bases remained unmatched. CDR3 length: 16 amino acids. The CDR3: CASSWTGNPLNYGYTF. Written as DNA, the CDR3 is TGCGCCAGCAGCTGGACAGGGAACCCCCTTAACTATGGCTACACCTTC.

The V and J genes are TRBV5-1 and TRBJ1-1; 9 bases are shared with TRBD1. Germline CDR1 reads SGHRS; CDR2 reads YFSETQ. CDR3 size: 16 residues. With V trimmed by 2 bases and J by 0 bases, 5 bases remained unmatched. The CDR3 DNA follows: TGCGCCAGCAGCTTCGGACAGGGGCCAGTGAACACTGAAGCTTTCTTT. This sequence encodes CASSFGQGPVNTEAFF.